The TCR beta chain under discussion was sequenced for a study of CD8+ T cells in alopecia areata. Study in general: Treated individuals took tofacitinib by mouth, 5 to 10 mg twice daily.

CDR1 SNHLY and CDR2 FYNNEI come from the germline V gene. The CDR3 spans 13 residues. The ends were cut back, 2 bases at V and 5 bases at J, with 9 bases in the middle. The study, taken as a whole, reports: Whether baseline CD8+ expansion is linked to response remains uncertain, given a single nonresponder.

Extraction and reverse transcription of RNA yielded cDNA as the sequencing template. Sequencing was performed with immunoSEQ multiplex PCR; in TCRdb, only in-frame clones are kept and a portion is missing. Here the sample spans 150,000 to 200,000 clones, approximately 62% being singletons. Noted treatment: oral pan-JAK inhibitor, 5-10 mg twice daily. Isolation of CD4+ and CD8+ T cells from PBMCs was achieved by sorting. On this clone itself: The antigen is undetermined.

V gene TRBV2 combines with J gene TRBJ2-5; D is uncertain. The specimen comprised CD4+ T cells sorted from blood, sampled at week 24, from a patient treated with tofacitinib. This receptor was taken from a human donor with alopecia areata. CDR3 loop: CASSESGTETQYF. In DNA, the CDR3 is TGTGCCAGCAGTGAATCAGGCACGGAGACCCAGTACTTC.